Listed here is a single T cell receptor beta chain. Losses at the gene ends were 7 bases for V and 1 base for J; bases not matched to a gene: 1. The CDR3 contains 12 residues. CDR1 and CDR2 (germline): SGHNT, YYREEE (reference sequence). The data derive from a study of blood T cell repertoires in COVID-19. In the study overall: The United States, Italy and Spain were the sources of the acute and convalescent COVID-19 samples. The analysed material was cDNA or gDNA that came from T cells, B-cell-depleted T cells, or PBMCs.

In the authors' methods: Estimates of nucleated cell counts were drawn from the amplification of reference gene primers. Profiling relied on immunoSEQ multiplex PCR, and the TCRdb table lists in-frame clones only, not all of them. That table gives V, J and clone size, and the DNA gave D and trimming. The sample yields approximately 180,000 clones, approximately 81% seen once. The specimen sequenced was peripheral blood. This sequence originates from a person aged 65-85 years with COVID-19, enrolled during active disease. The rearrangement links TRBV5-4 to TRBJ1-1; 7 nucleotides align to TRBD1. This CDR3 reads CASRQGNTEAFF. DNA for the CDR3: TGTGCCAGCCGACAGGGGAACACTGAAGCTTTCTTT.